This passage covers 28 T cell receptor beta chains from one sample sequenced in a study of blood T cell repertoires in COVID-19. Assay used: immunoSEQ multiplex PCR; TCRdb lists only in-frame clones, some missing. The top ten hold approximately 11% of the sample, which has roughly 200,000 clones, roughly 76% seen once. The sequenced sample consisted of peripheral blood. These receptor sequences come from a woman in her thirties or forties with COVID-19, enrolled during active disease.

The V gene is TRBV3-1 (or the pseudogene TRBV3-2), the J gene TRBJ2-1; 13 bases map to TRBD2. The CDR3 consists of 15 residues. V was pared by 5 bases and J by 9 bases, with 7 bases of the junction left unmatched. Germline CDR1 and CDR2: LGHDT and YNNKEL (reference sequence). This chain's CDR3 is CASSRLAGGDSEQFF. The CDR3 DNA reads TGTGCCAGCAGCAGACTAGCGGGAGGCGACAGTGAGCAGTTCTTC.

This clone was recorded at least ten times. The chain recombines TRBV11-2 with TRBJ2-7; 9 bases are shared with TRBD2. The germline gives CDR1 SGHAT, CDR2 FQNNGV. V trimming: 2 bases; J trimming: 2 bases; junction bases outside the gene matches: 1. This CDR3 is 14 amino acids long. CDR3 coding DNA: TGTGCCAGCAGCTTATCTAGCGGGACCTACGAGCAGTACGTC. It codes for CASSLSSGTYEQYV.

The chain recombines TRBV10-3 with TRBJ2-1; maybe TRBD2 (6 bases). Looked up from germline, CDR1 is ENHRY and CDR2 is SYGVKD. This CDR3 region has 14 residues. Trimming cost V 7 bases and J 6 bases, with 16 bases left between them. DNA of the CDR3: TGTGCCATCAATGGGCGGACTATTTCCAATGAGCAGTTCTTC. Protein product: CAINGRTISNEQFF.

Concerning this clone: The junction does not match germline at one end; this may be a read error. The chain couples TRBV7-7 to TRBJ2-2; D remains unclear. In germline, CDR1 is SSHAT, CDR2 FNYEAQ (reference sequence). The CDR3 has 14 amino acids. This CDR3 reads CASSLALNTGELFF. Written as DNA, the CDR3 is TGTGCTAGCAGCTTGGCTCTGAACACCGGGGAGCTGTTTTTT.

This chain connects TRBV3-1 (or the pseudogene TRBV3-2) to TRBJ1-1; D is unclear. The germline V gene has CDR1 LGHDT and CDR2 YNNKEL (reference sequence). Trimming took 7 bases from V and 2 from J, leaving 14 bases between them. CDR3 size: 14 residues. The DNA for the CDR3 is TGTGCCAGCAAGATGCTGGGCTCCAACACTGAAGCTTTCTTT. Protein product: CASKMLGSNTEAFF.

V is TRBV28 and J is TRBJ1-2; D is unresolved. In germline, CDR1 is MDHEN, CDR2 SYDVKM. The length of the CDR3 is 12 residues. With 8 bases removed from V and 8 bases from J, the gap between germline ends came to 15 bases. CDR3 residues: CASRRLSGGYTF. The CDR3 bases are TGTGCCAGCCGTCGGCTTTCGGGGGGCTACACCTTC.

The chain combines TRBV28 with TRBJ2-2; a possible D gene is TRBD1 (6 bases). CDR1 and CDR2 from the germline V gene are MDHEN and SYDVKM. CDR3 length equals 14 residues. V gave up 11 bases and J gave up 6 bases, with 19 bases separating them. The CDR3 sequence: CAARNRAKAGELFF. CDR3 DNA: TGTGCCGCCAGGAACAGGGCGAAGGCCGGGGAGCTGTTTTTT.

The chain has TRBV11-2 and TRBJ1-1, with TRBD1 matching 8 bases. The CDR3 extends over 14 amino acids. The J segment lost 4 bases and the V segment lost 4 bases, leaving 5 bases of the junction unmatched. Per germline, CDR1 SGHAT and CDR2 FQNNGV. The CDR3 spells CASSSRDRFTEAFF. CDR3 nucleotide sequence: TGTGCCAGCAGCTCCCGGGACAGGTTCACTGAAGCTTTCTTT.

The chain recombines TRBV7-6 with TRBJ2-1; 9 bases align to TRBD1. The CDR3 extends over 13 amino acids. The germline CDR1 and CDR2 sequences are SGHVS and FNYEAQ. After removal of 3 bases from V and 8 bases from J, the junction contained 2 bases not matched to a gene. CDR3 sequence (DNA): TGTGCCAGCAGCTTCACAGGGGGCTATGAGCAGTTCTTC. Amino acid sequence: CASSFTGGYEQFF.

The chain carries TRBV12-3 or TRBV12-4 and TRBJ2-7, with TRBD2 as a possible D gene (6 bases). Deletions cut 3 bases from V and 4 bases from J, with 7 bases between. This CDR3 has 12 residues. The CDR3 coding sequence is TGTGCCAGCAGTTTGGAGGGTTACGAGCAGTACGTC. Protein sequence: CASSLEGYEQYV.

This chain joins TRBV11-2 and TRBJ2-3, with a tentative D call TRBD2 (6 bases). Trimming cost V 5 bases and J 6 bases, with 18 bases left between them. The germline CDR1 and CDR2 sequences are SGHAT and FQNNGV. The CDR3 extends over 15 amino acids. DNA of the CDR3: TGTGCCAGCAGCATACTTAGCGTGGAGGGCGATACGCAGTATTTT. It is translated as CASSILSVEGDTQYF.

This chain links TRBV5-8 with TRBJ2-1, with 7 bases identical to TRBD2. The trim removed 0 bases at V and 5 bases at J, leaving 8 bases unmatched. Germline V lookup: CDR1 SGHTS, CDR2 YDEGEE. This CDR3 comprises 16 residues. The CDR3 sequence: CASSLVASGSHNEQFF. CDR3 DNA sequence: TGTGCCAGCAGCTTGGTGGCTAGCGGCAGCCACAATGAGCAGTTCTTC.

This clone appeared once. The CDR3 loop reads CASSSGLDNNEQFF. The DNA of the CDR3 is TGCGCCAGCAGCTCAGGACTAGATAACAATGAGCAGTTCTTC. The chain employs TRBV5-1 and TRBJ2-1, with 7 nucleotides matching TRBD2. Germline V gene sequence: CDR1 SGHRS, CDR2 YFSETQ. Germline trimming cut 3 bases from V and 5 bases from J; bases unmatched to any gene: 5. The CDR3 totals 14 residues.

The rearrangement uses TRBV27 and TRBJ2-7; 15 bases fit TRBD2. The CDR3 loop spans 17 amino acids. After removal of 6 bases from V and 3 bases from J, the junction contained 9 bases not matched to a gene. Per germline, CDR1 MNHEY and CDR2 SMNVEV (reference sequence). The DNA of the CDR3 is TGTGCCAGCAGCAAAGGACTAGCGGGAGGGCGCGACTACGAGCAGTACTTC. Translation: CASSKGLAGGRDYEQYF.

The chain recombines TRBV5-6 with TRBJ1-1; D is unclear. The CDR3 extends over 13 amino acids. Per germline, CDR1 SGHDT and CDR2 YYEEEE. Between the trimmed V and J ends, which lost 0 bases and 5 bases, there was a span of 8 bases. CDR3 sequence reads: CASSLVRGTEAFF. CDR3 in DNA: TGTGCCAGCAGCTTGGTCAGAGGGACTGAAGCTTTCTTT.

The chain employs TRBV11-2 and TRBJ2-5; no definite D call. CDR1 and CDR2 from the germline V gene are SGHAT and FQNNGV. This CDR3 comprises 11 residues. The V end lost 5 bases, the J end lost 7 bases, and 8 bases lay between the germline ends. The CDR3 sequence is CASSQPGTQYF. The CDR3 nucleotides read TGTGCCAGCAGCCAACCCGGGACCCAGTACTTC.

The rearrangement links TRBV7-2 to TRBJ1-3; the D is unclear. Per germline, CDR1 SGHTA and CDR2 FQGNSA. Trimming shortened V by 5 bases and J by 2 bases, and 10 bases separated the two germline ends. This CDR3 is 14 amino acids long. The CDR3 spells CASSPGYTGNTIYF. For the CDR3, the DNA is TGTGCCAGCAGCCCAGGATACACTGGAAACACCATATATTTT.

To note about this clone: This CDR3 is also generated by other DNA sequences in the sample. The chain links TRBV6-1 to TRBJ1-2, with unresolved D. CDR1 and CDR2 from the germline V gene are MNHNS and SASEGT. V gave up 0 bases and J gave up 7 bases, with 9 bases separating them. This CDR3 is built from 13 residues. DNA for the CDR3: TGTGCCAGCAGTGAAGCTGCGGGAGGTGGCTACACCTTC. Its protein product is CASSEAAGGGYTF.

The chain recombines TRBV15 with TRBJ1-2; the D gene is possibly TRBD1 (6 bases). CDR1 is LNHNV and CDR2 is YYDKDF in the germline V gene (reference sequence). The germline V and J ends were trimmed by 1 base and 0 bases, with 18 bases remaining between them. This CDR3 spans 18 amino acids. The CDR3 here is CATSRGAQGRGANYGYTF. In DNA, the CDR3 is TGTGCCACCAGCAGAGGGGCTCAAGGCAGGGGTGCTAACTATGGCTACACCTTC.

The chain recombines TRBV12-5 with TRBJ2-4, with TRBD1 matching over 8 bases. The CDR3 runs 14 residues. The germline gives CDR1 LGHNT, CDR2 FRNRAP. Losses at the gene ends were 3 bases for V and 6 bases for J; bases not matched to a gene: 4. CDR3 sequence reads: CASGLGQGVNIQYF. For the CDR3, the DNA is TGTGCTAGTGGTTTAGGACAGGGAGTAAACATTCAGTACTTC.

The genes are TRBV30 and TRBJ1-2, with a tentative D call TRBD1 (5 bases). Deletions cut 8 bases from V and 7 bases from J, with 17 bases between. This CDR3 has 12 residues. The V gene's germline CDR1 is GTSNPN and CDR2 SVGIG (reference sequence). The CDR3 DNA is TGTGCCAACAGGTTGGGGTACGGTGGCTACACCTTC. Translating it yields CANRLGYGGYTF.

The rearrangement uses TRBV9 and TRBJ2-1; tentatively, D is TRBD1 (5 bases). Germline values: CDR1 SGDLS, CDR2 YYNGEE. The CDR3 loop spans 16 amino acids. V gave up 0 bases and J gave up 4 bases, with 14 bases separating them. This CDR3 reads CASSVEVGLGYNEQFF. CDR3 in DNA: TGTGCCAGCAGCGTAGAGGTGGGGCTCGGATACAATGAGCAGTTCTTC.

V and J are TRBV27 and TRBJ2-1, with TRBD2 as a possible D gene (6 bases). Germline V gives CDR1 MNHEY, CDR2 SMNVEV (reference sequence). There are 15 residues in the CDR3. The ends were cut back, 8 bases at V and 1 base at J, with 15 bases in the middle. Written as DNA, the CDR3 is TGTGCCAGCGGAGGCGGGAAGGGGTCCTACAATGAGCAGTTCTTC. It specifies CASGGGKGSYNEQFF.

This CDR3 is CASQTGTSGNNEQFF. CDR3 in DNA: TGTGCCAGCCAAACTGGGACTAGCGGGAACAATGAGCAGTTCTTC. The chain recombines TRBV2 with TRBJ2-1; 13 bases map to TRBD2. This CDR3 region has 15 residues. Germline CDR1 SNHLY, CDR2 FYNNEI. The ends lost 8 bases at V and 5 bases at J; junction bases unmatched: 6.

The chain carries TRBV6-5 and TRBJ1-4, with D maybe TRBD1 (6 bases). CDR1 and CDR2 (germline): MNHEY, SVGAGI. CDR3 length equals 15 residues. Deletions cut 5 bases from V and 7 bases from J, with 17 bases between. In DNA, the CDR3 is TGTGCCAGCAGTACCCTAGGGGGGGTTAGTGAAAAACTGTTTTTT. Translation gives CASSTLGGVSEKLFF.

The chain uses TRBV7-9 and TRBJ1-5, with 8 bases identical to TRBD1. CDR1 and CDR2 (germline): SEHNR, FQNEAQ (reference sequence). V lost 6 bases, J lost 5 bases, and 9 bases stayed unmatched. The CDR3 is 15 residues long. As DNA, the CDR3 is TGTGCCAGCAGTTCAGGACAGGGAGGTGATCAGCCCCAGCATTTT. Translation: CASSSGQGGDQPQHF.

The chain couples TRBV6-5 to TRBJ1-1; possibly TRBD1 for D (5 bases). The CDR3 extends over 14 amino acids. Per germline, CDR1 MNHEY and CDR2 SVGAGI. V shed 2 bases and J shed 6 bases, with 13 bases lying between them. The CDR3: CASSYPTAGSEAFF. The CDR3 DNA sequence: TGTGCCAGCAGTTACCCGACGGCAGGGTCTGAAGCTTTCTTT.

The V gene is TRBV5-4, the J gene TRBJ2-2, with 7 bases matching TRBD1. V shed 1 base, J shed 6 bases, and the junction held 6 bases outside the gene matches. Germline V lookup: CDR1 SGHNT, CDR2 YYREEE (reference sequence). The CDR3 extends over 15 amino acids. CDR3 sequence: CASSLPGQMSGELFF. For the CDR3, the DNA is TGTGCCAGCAGCTTGCCGGGACAGATGTCCGGGGAGCTGTTTTTT.